What follows are 3 T cell receptor beta chains derived from one specimen sequenced in a study of blood T cell repertoires in COVID-19. Sequenced by immunoSEQ multiplex PCR; TCRdb stores in-frame clones only, minus some. The sample consists of 360,000 or so clones, 87% of them appearing once. The material sequenced was PBMCs or T cells enriched from blood (not recorded which). Receptors originate from a woman in her 30s who had recovered from COVID-19.

The V and J genes are TRBV2 and TRBJ1-2, with 7 nucleotides matching TRBD1. J was trimmed by 4 bases and V by 6 bases; bases with no gene match: 5. This CDR3 spans 13 amino acids. Germline CDR1 and CDR2: SNHLY and FYNNEI. CDR3 protein: CASRDRLFYGYTF. CDR3 nucleotides: TGTGCCAGCAGGGACAGGTTGTTCTATGGCTACACCTTC.

This clone was picked up a small number of times. V is TRBV9 and J is TRBJ2-1, with 7 bases fitting TRBD1. The CDR3 runs 13 residues. J gave up 6 bases and V 4 bases, and 4 bases lay outside the gene matches. Germline V lookup: CDR1 SGDLS, CDR2 YYNGEE. The CDR3 reads CASSLGTANEQFF. The CDR3 region has the DNA TGTGCCAGCAGCCTAGGGACAGCCAATGAGCAGTTCTTC. The whole variable domain, remainder taken from reference TRBV9 and TRBJ2-1, is DSGVTQTPKHLITATGQRVTLRCSPRSGDLSVYWYQQSLDQGLQFLIQYYNGEERAKGNILERFSAQQFPDLHSELNLSSLELGDSALYFCASSLGTANEQFFGPGTRLTVL.

V and J are TRBV4-1 and TRBJ1-5; possible D gene TRBD1, 6 bases. CDR3 length: 14 amino acids. From germline, CDR1 is MGHRA and CDR2 YSYEKL. Trimming removed 4 bases at V and 4 bases at J, with 11 bases between. The CDR3 DNA is TGCGCCAGCAGCCCGCGGACAGAAAATCAGCCCCAGCATTTT. The encoded protein is CASSPRTENQPQHF.